A selection of T cell receptor beta chains follows, all from one sample in a study of blood T cell repertoires in COVID-19. The protocol was immunoSEQ multiplex PCR, while the TCRdb copy is restricted to in-frame clones and leaves out a portion. Of 200,000 to 250,000 clones in the sample, 70% to 90% were seen once. The sequenced material came from peripheral blood. These receptors all come from a man aged 35 to 55 with acute or convalescent COVID-19. Both conserved end residues are part of each CDR3. The listing skips clone size in some rows; elsewhere it reads once, few, many or a size class.

- | TRBV7-2 | CASSSQGGTEAFF
- | TRBV9 | CASSVTGGNTEAFF
- | TRBV5-4 | CASSLRGGEFTEAFF
- | TRBV28 | CASVRVGARQTEAFF
- | TRBV29-1 | CSVGTGRAYGYTF
- | TRBV3-1/TRBV3-2 | CASSPRSITFNYGYTF
- | TRBV6-5 | CASSTAGDNYGYTF
- | TRBV5-7 | CASSCSLAVYEQYF
- | TRBV30 | CAWVTGGRNTEAFF
- | TRBV6-5 | CASTRTGMYEQYF
- | TRBV2 | CASSGGQNYGYTF
- | TRBV3-1/TRBV3-2 | CASSRDQGEAFF
- | TRBV4-2 | CASSQESRLAGVSSYNEQFF
once | TRBV27 | CASKNLGQGSEQYF
- | TRBV19 | CASRTATLRGYGYTF
- | TRBV4-2 | CASRNTGGPYGYTF
- | TRBV5-1 | CASSFLMTDRQTYSNQPQHF
- | TRBV7-2 | CASSRVSGGSTEAFF
- | TRBV6-5 | CASKSPTLRDNEQFF
- | TRBV7-3 | CASSLTTGKTAEQFF
- | TRBV29-1 | CSVGRTSGAGDTQYF
- | TRBV9 | CASSVGRGNEQFF
- | TRBV12-5 | CASGDRAINTGELFF
- | TRBV6-2/TRBV6-3 | CASSYFVGREETQYF
- | TRBV18 | CASSQRTEAGSYGYTF
- | TRBV5-6 | CASSWEGPWNYNEQFF
few | TRBV28 | CASSPGGGAQPQHF
- | TRBV27 | CASSVSVTDDTEAFF
- | TRBV30 | CAWRDTGQGGYEQYF
- | TRBV4-2 | CASSPPGRLAGADNEQFF
- | TRBV2 | CASKFLTGAGNTIYF
- | TRBV3-1/TRBV3-2 | CASSQDHEGVAYEQYF
- | TRBV19 | CASSRSTGAWGQPQHF
once | TRBV18 | CASSSREANTGELFF
- | TRBV9 | CASSATGTGGPVNYGYTF
- | TRBV6-5 | CASSYSLAGVTDTQYF
few | TRBV3-1/TRBV3-2 | CASSPVSGGNYNEQFF
- | TRBV19 | CASTPDRARGYTF
few | TRBV29-1 | CSVLPRAGVTGNGEQFF
- | TRBV7-6 | CASSPETGVINQPQHF
once | TRBV5-4 | CASRQQVNTEAFF
- | TRBV4-3 | CASSLLRNTEAFF
- | TRBV5-6 | CASSLQGERNEQFF
- | TRBV6-1 | CASSEAHYRSSGNTIYF
- | TRBV18 | CASSTDGGSPLHF
- | TRBV5-6 | CASSLEITPGYTF
- | TRBV2 | CASRGTGPGELFF
once | TRBV5-4 | CASSSIRARMNTEAFF
once | TRBV19 | CASSIGLLAGINQPQHF
- | TRBV5-6 | CASSLLGDTYEQYF
- | TRBV11-2 | CASSLGAATNEKLFF
once | TRBV7-9 | CASRGGSSPNYEQYF
- | TRBV29-1 | CSVEDTGGGEKLFF